Listed below are T cell receptor beta chains from one sample, sequenced in a study of blood T cell repertoires in COVID-19. The protocol was immunoSEQ multiplex PCR, while the TCRdb copy is restricted to in-frame clones and leaves out a portion. The repertoire holds over 60,000 clones, with about 91% as singletons. Sequenced material: peripheral blood. The receptor set was obtained from a man of 80 years or more with acute or convalescent COVID-19. Each CDR3 is given with its conserved first and last residue. Fields, in order: D gene, J gene, clone size, V gene, CDR3 DNA, CDR3 protein. D genes are given only for firm matches. Only some rows state a clone size, as once, few, many or a class for expanded clones.

d_call: TRBD1
j_call: TRBJ1-1
clone_size: NA
v_call: TRBV7-2
cdr3_nt: TGTGCCAGCAGCTTAGGGGAGACAGGGGGCGGCACTGAAGCTTTCTTT
cdr3_aa: CASSLGETGGGTEAFF

d_call: NA
j_call: TRBJ1-1
clone_size: NA
v_call: TRBV29-1
cdr3_nt: TGCAGCGTTGAGCTTTCGGGGAACACTGAAGCTTTCTTT
cdr3_aa: CSVELSGNTEAFF

d_call: TRBD1
j_call: TRBJ2-1
clone_size: NA
v_call: TRBV5-1
cdr3_nt: TGCGCCAGCAGCCCCGGGACAGCGAGCTCCTACAATGAGCAGTTCTTC
cdr3_aa: CASSPGTASSYNEQFF

d_call: TRBD1
j_call: TRBJ1-4
clone_size: NA
v_call: TRBV3-1/TRBV3-2
cdr3_nt: TGTGCCAGCAGCCAGGGCTTCAGGGGGGAAAAACTGTTTTTT
cdr3_aa: CASSQGFRGEKLFF

d_call: NA
j_call: TRBJ1-1
clone_size: NA
v_call: TRBV7-9
cdr3_nt: TGTGCCAGCACCCCCGGCGGTTTGAACACTGAAGCTTTCTTT
cdr3_aa: CASTPGGLNTEAFF

d_call: TRBD1
j_call: TRBJ1-2
clone_size: NA
v_call: TRBV18
cdr3_nt: TGTGCCAGCTCACCCTCGGACAGGGGAGGAGGCTACACCTTC
cdr3_aa: CASSPSDRGGGYTF

d_call: TRBD1
j_call: TRBJ1-3
clone_size: NA
v_call: TRBV28
cdr3_nt: TGTGCCAGCAGTTCACCGGGACAGGGGGTGGGAAACACCATATATTTT
cdr3_aa: CASSSPGQGVGNTIYF

d_call: TRBD1
j_call: TRBJ2-7
clone_size: NA
v_call: TRBV5-8
cdr3_nt: TGTGCCAGCAGCTTACGACCAGGGGGTGCCTACGAGCAGTACTTC
cdr3_aa: CASSLRPGGAYEQYF

d_call: TRBD1
j_call: TRBJ1-2
clone_size: NA
v_call: TRBV29-1
cdr3_nt: TGCAGCGTAGAGACAGGGGACTATGGCTACACCTTC
cdr3_aa: CSVETGDYGYTF

d_call: NA
j_call: TRBJ2-1
clone_size: NA
v_call: TRBV6-2/TRBV6-3
cdr3_nt: TGTGCCAGCAGTTACTCCTCGACAGGAGGCCCTTACAATGAGCAGTTCTTC
cdr3_aa: CASSYSSTGGPYNEQFF

d_call: TRBD1
j_call: TRBJ1-1
clone_size: NA
v_call: TRBV18
cdr3_nt: TGTGCCAGCTCTTTGGGACAGGCCATGAACACTGAAGCTTTCTTT
cdr3_aa: CASSLGQAMNTEAFF

d_call: TRBD1
j_call: TRBJ2-5
clone_size: NA
v_call: TRBV27
cdr3_nt: TGTGCCAGCAGTACTGCCGGGACAGGGCGAGAGACCCAGTACTTC
cdr3_aa: CASSTAGTGRETQYF

d_call: TRBD1
j_call: TRBJ2-7
clone_size: NA
v_call: TRBV3-1/TRBV3-2
cdr3_nt: TGTGCCAGCAGCTCGAGAGGGGGCGACGAGCAGTACTTC
cdr3_aa: CASSSRGGDEQYF

d_call: TRBD1
j_call: TRBJ1-2
clone_size: NA
v_call: TRBV30
cdr3_nt: TGTGCCTGGAGTATCTTCCCCCCGGGACAGGGAGCCTATGGCTACACCTTC
cdr3_aa: CAWSIFPPGQGAYGYTF

d_call: TRBD1
j_call: TRBJ1-4
clone_size: NA
v_call: TRBV10-3
cdr3_nt: TGTGCCACTGCACCGGGACAGGCCGAAAAACTGTTTTTT
cdr3_aa: CATAPGQAEKLFF

d_call: NA
j_call: TRBJ2-1
clone_size: NA
v_call: TRBV7-3
cdr3_nt: TGTGCCAGCAGCCCCTACGGTACCTACAATGAGCAGTTCTTC
cdr3_aa: CASSPYGTYNEQFF

d_call: NA
j_call: TRBJ1-3
clone_size: NA
v_call: TRBV2
cdr3_nt: TGTGCCAGCAGTGTGGAGGGAAGGGGAAACACCATATATTTT
cdr3_aa: CASSVEGRGNTIYF

d_call: TRBD1
j_call: TRBJ2-2
clone_size: NA
v_call: TRBV9
cdr3_nt: TGTGCCAGCAGCGTGACCGGAACAGGGGGGAACACCGGGGAGCTGTTTTTT
cdr3_aa: CASSVTGTGGNTGELFF

d_call: TRBD2
j_call: TRBJ2-1
clone_size: NA
v_call: TRBV11-2
cdr3_nt: TGTGCCAGCAGCTTCGCTAGCGGGAGCTCCTACAATGAGCAGTTCTTC
cdr3_aa: CASSFASGSSYNEQFF

d_call: TRBD1
j_call: TRBJ2-7
clone_size: NA
v_call: TRBV18
cdr3_nt: TGTGCCAGCTCACCTCAGGGGGCGGCCTACGAGCAGTACTTC
cdr3_aa: CASSPQGAAYEQYF

d_call: TRBD1
j_call: TRBJ1-1
clone_size: NA
v_call: TRBV6-5
cdr3_nt: TGTGCCAGCAGAACCCAGGGGGCAGTGAACACTGAAGCTTTCTTT
cdr3_aa: CASRTQGAVNTEAFF

d_call: TRBD2
j_call: TRBJ2-5
clone_size: NA
v_call: TRBV5-6
cdr3_nt: TGTGCCAGCAGCCAGGGACTAGCGGGGGTCAAAGAGACCCAGTACTTC
cdr3_aa: CASSQGLAGVKETQYF

d_call: TRBD1
j_call: TRBJ2-7
clone_size: NA
v_call: TRBV19
cdr3_nt: TGTGCCAGTAGTCTGAAACAGGGGACCTACGAGCAGTACTTC
cdr3_aa: CASSLKQGTYEQYF

d_call: TRBD1
j_call: TRBJ1-2
clone_size: once
v_call: TRBV5-1
cdr3_nt: TGCGCCAGCAGCCAACAGGGGGCGCCCGACTATGGCTACACCTTC
cdr3_aa: CASSQQGAPDYGYTF

d_call: TRBD1
j_call: TRBJ1-2
clone_size: NA
v_call: TRBV19
cdr3_nt: TGTGCCAGTACCATGGAGGGGGCCTCTTATGGCTACACCTTC
cdr3_aa: CASTMEGASYGYTF

d_call: TRBD1
j_call: TRBJ1-1
clone_size: once
v_call: TRBV10-3
cdr3_nt: TGTGCCACCTGGGACAGGGGGGGCACTGAAGCTTTCTTT
cdr3_aa: CATWDRGGTEAFF

d_call: NA
j_call: TRBJ2-1
clone_size: once
v_call: TRBV24-1
cdr3_nt: TGTGCCACCTCTCCCGGGACTCGGACGAATGAGCAGTTCTTC
cdr3_aa: CATSPGTRTNEQFF

d_call: TRBD2
j_call: TRBJ2-7
clone_size: NA
v_call: TRBV27
cdr3_nt: TGTGCCAGCAGTTTATCTAGCGGGGGGACCGCCTACGAGCAGTACTTC
cdr3_aa: CASSLSSGGTAYEQYF

d_call: TRBD1
j_call: TRBJ2-1
clone_size: NA
v_call: TRBV30
cdr3_nt: TGTGCCTGGAGTGTAAGGCGGGACAGGGTGTATAATGAGCAGTTCTTC
cdr3_aa: CAWSVRRDRVYNEQFF

d_call: NA
j_call: TRBJ2-7
clone_size: NA
v_call: TRBV25-1
cdr3_nt: TGTGCCAGCAGCCCAAGCAGGCGTTACGAGCAGTACTTC
cdr3_aa: CASSPSRRYEQYF

d_call: TRBD2
j_call: TRBJ2-2
clone_size: NA
v_call: TRBV23-1
cdr3_nt: TGCGCCAGCAGTCAATCCCCAGCGGGAGGGCCGGGCGGGGAGCTGTTTTTT
cdr3_aa: CASSQSPAGGPGGELFF

d_call: TRBD1
j_call: TRBJ1-5
clone_size: NA
v_call: TRBV30
cdr3_nt: TGTGCCTGGAGTGCTACCCAAACAGGGGTAAGCAATCAGCCCCAGCATTTT
cdr3_aa: CAWSATQTGVSNQPQHF

d_call: NA
j_call: TRBJ2-1
clone_size: once
v_call: TRBV29-1
cdr3_nt: TGCAGCGTTGGACAGGTAGACAATGAGCAGTTCTTC
cdr3_aa: CSVGQVDNEQFF

d_call: NA
j_call: TRBJ1-6
clone_size: once
v_call: TRBV27
cdr3_nt: TGTGCCAGCAGTTTCCGAGGACAGATACGGTCACCCCTCCACTTT
cdr3_aa: CASSFRGQIRSPLHF

d_call: NA
j_call: TRBJ2-2
clone_size: NA
v_call: TRBV7-9
cdr3_nt: TGTGCCAGCAGCTTAGACAGGGTGGACACCGGGGAGCTGTTTTTT
cdr3_aa: CASSLDRVDTGELFF

d_call: NA
j_call: TRBJ1-2
clone_size: NA
v_call: TRBV5-1
cdr3_nt: TGCGCCAGCAGACCCCGGGGGGCAAACTATGGCTACACCTTC
cdr3_aa: CASRPRGANYGYTF

d_call: TRBD1
j_call: TRBJ2-7
clone_size: NA
v_call: TRBV6-5
cdr3_nt: TGTGCCAGCAGTTCCCCAGGGGGCAACGAGCAGTACTTC
cdr3_aa: CASSSPGGNEQYF